One sample yielded the 11 T cell receptor beta chains listed below, sequenced in a study of siplizumab effects on memory and regulatory T cells. TCRdb keeps only in-frame clones here, not all; method: immunoSEQ multiplex PCR. The data show over 60,000 clones, with roughly 89% seen just once and roughly 29% held by the top ten. The sequencing sample was made of CD8+ T cells sorted from blood. The receptors shown here come from a human donor in good health.

This clone has more than one count but fewer than ten. The chain uses TRBV2 and TRBJ2-7; the match to TRBD1 covers 9 bases. The CDR3 has 20 residues. The germline V gene encodes CDR1 SNHLY and CDR2 FYNNEI. V lost 4 bases, J lost 0 bases, and 19 bases stayed unmatched. The CDR3 is CASSVAPRKGGTGNSYEQYF. In DNA form, the CDR3 reads TGTGCCAGCAGTGTCGCTCCCCGAAAAGGAGGGACAGGGAACTCCTACGAGCAGTACTTC.

The V gene is TRBV7-8, the J gene TRBJ2-3, with 7 bases lining up with TRBD2. This CDR3 has 15 residues. CDR1 is SGHVS and CDR2 is FQNEAQ in the germline V gene. After removal of 5 bases from V and 5 bases from J, the junction contained 10 bases not matched to a gene. The CDR3 nucleotides read TGTGCCAGCAGCACGAGTCCTCGGGGGGAAGATACGCAGTATTTT. It specifies CASSTSPRGEDTQYF.

The chain carries TRBV7-6 and TRBJ2-7; D call uncertain. This CDR3 region has 13 residues. CDR1 and CDR2 from the germline V gene are SGHVS and FNYEAQ. Trimming removed 6 bases from V and 2 bases from J, with 11 bases in between. The CDR3 DNA reads TGTGCCAGCAGTTTCGGTTATACCTACGAGCAGTACTTC. Its translation: CASSFGYTYEQYF.

The V call is TRBV14, the J call TRBJ2-3; 7 bases fit TRBD2. From germline, CDR1 is SGHDN and CDR2 FVKESK. After removal of 2 bases from V and 3 bases from J, the junction contained 5 bases not matched to a gene. This CDR3 is 15 amino acids long. CDR3 protein: CASSQRLAWTDTQYF. The CDR3 nucleotides are TGTGCCAGCAGCCAAAGACTAGCCTGGACAGATACGCAGTATTTT.

The V gene is TRBV27, the J gene TRBJ2-1; maybe TRBD1 (7 bases). V lost 4 bases, J lost 0 bases, and 10 bases lay in between. Germline assignment: CDR1 MNHEY and CDR2 SMNVEV (reference sequence). The CDR3 sequence is 15 residues long. The CDR3 sequence is CASSYQGGSYNEQFF. CDR3 nucleotides: TGTGCCAGCAGTTACCAGGGGGGCTCCTACAATGAGCAGTTCTTC.

Details on this clone: This sample includes further DNA sequences coding for the same CDR3. The chain is built from TRBV27 and TRBJ2-5; D could derive from TRBD1 or TRBD2 (5 bases each). The CDR3 contains 12 residues. V lost 5 bases and J lost 4, with 8 bases in between. CDR1 MNHEY and CDR2 SMNVEV come from the germline V gene (reference sequence). The chain's CDR3 is CASSGTGETQYF. CDR3 coding DNA: TGTGCCAGCAGTGGGACCGGAGAGACCCAGTACTTC.

The chain joins TRBV6-1 to TRBJ1-5; D is uncertain. This CDR3 contains 13 residues. Germline CDR1 and CDR2: MNHNS and SASEGT. V gave up 5 bases and J gave up 4 bases, with 9 bases separating them. Here the CDR3 reads CASSTGENQPQHF. CDR3 sequence (DNA): TGTGCCAGCAGTACGGGTGAGAATCAGCCCCAGCATTTT.

This sequence joins TRBV30 and TRBJ2-1; 10 bases are a match to TRBD1. J lost 7 bases, V lost 5 bases, and 8 bases had no gene match. The CDR3 sequence is 14 residues long. Per germline, CDR1 GTSNPN and CDR2 SVGIG (reference sequence). This CDR3 reads CAWHPGQGRNEQFF. CDR3 nucleotide sequence: TGTGCCTGGCATCCGGGACAGGGGAGGAATGAGCAGTTCTTC.

The rearrangement uses TRBV27 and TRBJ1-2; the match to TRBD1 covers 7 bases. Trimming took 4 bases from V and 6 from J; bases not matched to a gene: 5. CDR3 length: 13 amino acids. Germline V CDR1 and CDR2: MNHEY, SMNVEV (reference sequence). The CDR3, as DNA: TGTGCCAGCAGTTCCCTCACAGGGGATGGCTACACCTTC. Its translation is CASSSLTGDGYTF.

V is TRBV11-2 and J is TRBJ2-3, with D hard to call. In germline, CDR1 is SGHAT, CDR2 FQNNGV. This CDR3 is built from 13 residues. V lost 3 bases to trimming and J lost 1 base, with 5 bases between them. The CDR3 sequence: CASSFPGTDTQYF. As DNA, the CDR3 is TGTGCCAGCAGCTTTCCAGGCACAGATACGCAGTATTTT.

Of note for this clone: Other DNA sequences from this sample encode an identical CDR3 as well. J is TRBJ2-5 and V is TRBV7-6; TRBD2 aligns across 11 bases. Germline V gene lookup returns CDR1 SGHVS and CDR2 FNYEAQ. The CDR3 spans 15 residues. Trimming removed 1 base from V and 4 bases from J; junction bases left unmatched: 2. CDR3 sequence (DNA): TGTGCCAGCAGCTTAGTAGGACTAGCGGGAGAGACCCAGTACTTC. Translating gives CASSLVGLAGETQYF.